This T cell receptor (beta chain) came from a study of blood T cell repertoires in COVID-19. Clones were read by immunoSEQ multiplex PCR, and TCRdb kept only the in-frame ones, dropping some. The table lists tens of thousands of clones, more than 75% of them singletons. The CDR3 is 11 amino acids. Germline CDR1 reads MNHEY; CDR2 reads SMNVEV (reference sequence). V was pared by 4 bases and J by 12 bases, with 10 bases between. Sequenced: peripheral blood. The chain carries TRBV27 and TRBJ2-1, with D perhaps matching TRBD2 (6 bases). This TCR derives from a human donor in a cohort sampled during active COVID-19. CDR3 bases: TGTGCCAGCAGTTCCTCCGGGGGGCAGTTCTTC. This sequence encodes CASSSSGGQFF.